These 15 T cell receptor beta chains came from one sample sequenced in a study of T cell repertoires in cytomegalovirus infection. Which antigens these TCRs recognize remains unknown. TCRdb reprocessed the reads with MiXCR, giving one entry per CDR3 protein. This repertoire shows 75,000 to 95,000 distinct CDR3 sequences, about 44% found once; its top ten account for over 90%. Sample: CD8+ T cells from cultured PBMCs, taken from culture after CMV antigen stimulation. The receptors originated from a human donor in good health (CMV status not recorded). Some clones in this sample may be carry-over from other donors' samples.

The chain recombines TRBV7-2 with TRBJ2-1; the match to TRBD1 covers 7 bases. The CDR3 totals 15 residues. V lost 2 bases and J lost 8; bases outside the gene matches: 9. Germline V lookup: CDR1 SGHTA, CDR2 FQGNSA. The CDR3 spells CASSLYRGIGDEQFF. The CDR3 DNA is TGTGCCAGCAGCTTATACAGGGGAATAGGGGATGAGCAGTTCTTC.

V gene TRBV27 combines with J gene TRBJ2-5; tentatively, D is TRBD2 (5 bases). Trimming removed 9 bases from V and 5 bases from J, with 16 bases in between. Per the germline V gene, CDR1 is MNHEY and CDR2 is SMNVEV (reference sequence). The CDR3 contains 13 residues. The CDR3 DNA sequence: TGTGCCAGTGCTCGGGGAATCCGGGAGACCCAGTACTTC. It is translated as CASARGIRETQYF.

This clonotype occurred a few times. The J gene is TRBJ1-1, the V gene TRBV11-2; D is unresolved. V was shortened by 3 bases and J by 1 base, with 12 bases between the two germline ends. CDR3 length: 15 residues. From germline, CDR1 is SGHAT and CDR2 FQNNGV. The CDR3 DNA is TGTGCCAGCAGCTTTACACCGTACCCGAACACTGAAGCTTTCTTT. Translated: CASSFTPYPNTEAFF.

J is TRBJ2-3 and V is TRBV19, with D maybe TRBD2 (6 bases). The CDR3 is 15 amino acids. Per germline, CDR1 LNHDA and CDR2 SQIVND (reference sequence). Between the trimmed V and J ends, which lost 7 bases and 6 bases, there was a span of 20 bases. The CDR3 spells CASKSRDSRPDTQYF. DNA for the CDR3: TGTGCCAGTAAAAGCCGGGACTCCCGTCCGGATACGCAGTATTTT.

The gene calls are TRBV7-9 and TRBJ1-1; 8 nucleotides align to TRBD1. The junction had 6 bases not matched to a gene; V was cut back by 5 bases and J by 7 bases. Looked up from germline, CDR1 is SEHNR and CDR2 is FQNEAQ (reference sequence). This CDR3 is built from 13 residues. The CDR3 nucleotides read TGTGCCAGCAGCGAGAATGGACAGGGTGAAGCTTTCTTT. It encodes CASSENGQGEAFF.

This chain connects TRBV4-1 to TRBJ2-5, with 7 bases lining up with TRBD2. Germline V lookup: CDR1 MGHRA, CDR2 YSYEKL. This CDR3 contains 15 residues. V shed 4 bases and J 5 bases; nucleotides not matched to a gene: 10. The CDR3 region is CASSLIGLGGETQYF. CDR3 DNA: TGCGCCAGCAGCCTTATAGGACTAGGAGGGGAGACCCAGTACTTC.

J is TRBJ2-2 and V is TRBV6-1; TRBD1 might be the D (5 bases). Between the trimmed V and J ends, which lost 7 bases and 6 bases, there was a span of 12 bases. Per germline, CDR1 MNHNS and CDR2 SASEGT. The CDR3 contains 13 residues. The CDR3 loop reads CASNNQGSGELFF. In DNA form, the CDR3 reads TGTGCCAGCAACAATCAGGGATCCGGGGAGCTGTTTTTT.

On this clonotype: The junction differs from germline at one of its ends, possibly a read error. J is TRBJ2-5 and V is TRBV5-3; 10 bases fit TRBD2. TRBV5-3 is recorded as an ORF, its role being uncertain. This CDR3 is 19 amino acids long. The CDR3 DNA sequence: TGTGCCAGCAGCTTGGCGTTTCCAGCGGGAGGGGGCCTGCAAGAGACCCAGTACTTC. Residues: CASSLAFPAGGGLQETQYF.

This clonotype was found a few times. CDR3 DNA sequence: TGTGCCACCAGCCCCTGGACAGGGGAAAACTATGGCTACACCTTC. This translates into CATSPWTGENYGYTF. This chain connects TRBV15 to TRBJ1-2; 9 nucleotides agree with TRBD1. Trimming removed 5 bases from V and 2 bases from J; junction bases left unmatched: 6. The CDR3 runs 15 residues. From germline, CDR1 is LNHNV and CDR2 YYDKDF (reference sequence).

This clonotype appeared a few times. This chain joins TRBV2 and TRBJ1-4, with a tentative D call TRBD1 (6 bases). V was clipped by 7 bases and J by 3 bases, with 12 bases between them. Germline V gene lookup returns CDR1 SNHLY and CDR2 FYNNEI. The CDR3 consists of 14 residues. CDR3 bases: TGTGCCAGCACCTCGACAGGCGCTAATGAAAAACTGTTTTTT. It specifies CASTSTGANEKLFF.

The chain has TRBV4-1 and TRBJ2-1, with TRBD2 as a possible D gene (6 bases). V lost 1 base, J lost 5 bases, and 15 bases lay in between. Germline V gene lookup returns CDR1 MGHRA and CDR2 YSYEKL. The CDR3 is 16 amino acids. CDR3 region: CASSQVEGKVDNEQFF. DNA for the CDR3: TGCGCCAGCAGCCAAGTGGAGGGAAAGGTGGACAATGAGCAGTTCTTC.

V is TRBV2 and J is TRBJ1-2; D not resolved. Germline V gives CDR1 SNHLY, CDR2 FYNNEI. Trimming removed 7 bases at V and 8 bases at J, with 14 bases between. The CDR3 is made up of 12 amino acids. The CDR3 region is CASTSGRVGYTF. As DNA, the CDR3 is TGTGCCAGCACATCGGGGAGGGTCGGCTACACCTTC.

The chain employs TRBV7-3 and TRBJ2-1, with D possibly TRBD1 on 5 matching bases. V lost 0 bases and J 7 bases, leaving 13 bases between the germline ends. The CDR3 extends over 15 amino acids. CDR1 is SGHTA, CDR2 FQGTGA, per germline. CDR3 DNA: TGTGCCAGCAGCTTAACAGCAGGGCCTGGGAATGAGCAGTTCTTC. This codes for CASSLTAGPGNEQFF.

This clonotype was recorded a few times. This chain links TRBV6-1 with TRBJ2-7; D is unclear. V was pared by 0 bases and J by 2 bases, with 5 bases between. Germline V CDR1 and CDR2: MNHNS, SASEGT. This CDR3 spans 13 amino acids. CDR3 bases: TGTGCCAGCAGTGAAGCAGGGCCCTACGAGCAGTACTTC. It codes for CASSEAGPYEQYF.

Remarks on this clonotype: Compared with germline, one end of the junction differs, possibly owing to a read error. DNA of the CDR3: TGTGCCAGCAGACAAGATAGGACTAGCGGAGACATCTACGAGCAGTACTTC. Protein product: CASRQDRTSGDIYEQYF. V is TRBV3-1 and J is TRBJ2-7; TRBD2 aligns across 10 bases. The length of the CDR3 is 17 residues. CDR1 LGHDT and CDR2 YNNKEL come from the germline V gene (reference sequence).